This is a list of T cell receptor beta chains from one sample in a study of blood T cell repertoires in COVID-19. The method was immunoSEQ multiplex PCR; TCRdb's version includes in-frame clones alone and lacks a portion of them. This table holds a few hundred thousand clones, approximately 87% found once. The sample comprised peripheral blood. The receptors come from a man between 60 and 75 years old with acute or convalescent COVID-19. Both conserved end residues are part of each CDR3. A D gene is named only where the DNA matches it firmly. Clone size, where shown, is once, few, many, or a class for clones that have expanded.

D: NA
V: TRBV29-1
size: NA
J: TRBJ2-7
CDR3: CSVETGAYEQYF
DNA: TGCAGCGTTGAAACCGGGGCCTACGAGCAGTACTTC

D: NA
V: TRBV28
size: NA
J: TRBJ2-7
CDR3: CASSLWGRASYEQYF
DNA: TGTGCCAGCAGTTTATGGGGCAGGGCCTCCTACGAGCAGTACTTC

D: NA
V: TRBV15
size: few
J: TRBJ1-5
CDR3: CATSSLQKNRAFGQPQHF
DNA: TGTGCCACCAGCAGCTTGCAAAAAAACAGGGCTTTTGGTCAGCCCCAGCATTTT

D: NA
V: TRBV4-2
size: NA
J: TRBJ2-3
CDR3: CASSQGAGETSTDTQYF
DNA: TGTGCCAGCAGCCAAGGGGCAGGGGAAACTAGCACAGATACGCAGTATTTT

D: NA
V: TRBV4-3
size: NA
J: TRBJ1-1
CDR3: CASSQEEGVLGNMNTEAFF
DNA: TGCGCCAGCAGCCAAGAAGAGGGCGTCCTAGGTAACATGAACACTGAAGCTTTCTTT

D: NA
V: TRBV19
size: NA
J: TRBJ2-7
CDR3: CASRKRNREGYEQYF
DNA: TGTGCCAGTAGGAAGAGAAACAGGGAGGGGTACGAGCAGTACTTC

D: NA
V: TRBV28
size: NA
J: TRBJ2-7
CDR3: CASSLWGGYEQYF
DNA: TGTGCCAGCAGTTTATGGGGGGGCTACGAGCAGTACTTC

D: TRBD2
V: TRBV19
size: NA
J: TRBJ2-1
CDR3: CASSIRGLAGDEQFF
DNA: TGTGCCAGTAGTATACGGGGACTAGCGGGGGATGAGCAGTTCTTC

D: NA
V: TRBV29-1
size: NA
J: TRBJ2-7
CDR3: CSVIGAGNEQYF
DNA: TGCAGCGTTATAGGAGCAGGGAACGAGCAGTACTTC

D: TRBD1
V: TRBV27
size: NA
J: TRBJ2-7
CDR3: CASSFRDRGLHEQYF
DNA: TGTGCCAGCAGTTTCCGGGACAGGGGGCTACACGAGCAGTACTTC

D: NA
V: TRBV10-3
size: NA
J: TRBJ1-6
CDR3: CAISDPGESSYNSPLHF
DNA: TGTGCCATCAGTGACCCAGGCGAGAGCTCCTATAATTCACCCCTCCACTTT

D: NA
V: TRBV7-2
size: few
J: TRBJ1-1
CDR3: CASSPPGGGNTEAFF
DNA: TGTGCCAGCAGCCCCCCGGGGGGTGGGAACACTGAAGCTTTCTTT

D: NA
V: TRBV9
size: NA
J: TRBJ2-1
CDR3: CASSVAGSPGRGEQFF
DNA: TGTGCCAGCAGCGTAGCAGGGTCCCCGGGCAGAGGTGAGCAGTTCTTC

D: TRBD2
V: TRBV2
size: NA
J: TRBJ2-1
CDR3: CASSEGLAGGNLQFF
DNA: TGTGCCAGCAGTGAGGGGCTAGCGGGAGGGAATTTGCAGTTCTTC

D: NA
V: TRBV19
size: NA
J: TRBJ2-7
CDR3: CASLPLASSYEQYF
DNA: TGTGCCAGTCTACCCCTAGCGTCCTCCTACGAGCAGTACTTC

D: NA
V: TRBV24-1
size: NA
J: TRBJ1-6
CDR3: CAASDNRDYSPLHF
DNA: TGTGCCGCCAGTGACAACAGGGACTACTCACCCCTCCACTTT

D: TRBD2
V: TRBV7-3
size: NA
J: TRBJ2-7
CDR3: CASSPSVAGGSGEQYF
DNA: TGTGCCAGCAGCCCATCCGTAGCGGGAGGGTCGGGTGAGCAGTACTTC

D: TRBD2
V: TRBV28
size: few
J: TRBJ2-3
CDR3: CASRSGLAGVTDTQYF
DNA: TGTGCCAGCAGATCAGGACTAGCGGGAGTCACAGATACGCAGTATTTT

D: NA
V: TRBV11-3
size: NA
J: TRBJ2-7
CDR3: CASSFSRRNEQYF
DNA: TGTGCCAGCAGCTTTTCAAGGCGGAACGAGCAGTACTTC

D: NA
V: TRBV6-5
size: NA
J: TRBJ2-4
CDR3: CASSYSFGAGGIQYF
DNA: TGTGCCAGCAGTTACTCATTTGGGGCAGGCGGCATTCAGTACTTC

D: NA
V: TRBV6-2/TRBV6-3
size: NA
J: TRBJ1-4
CDR3: CASSYGSRNEKLFF
DNA: TGTGCCAGCAGTTACGGTTCCAGGAATGAAAAACTGTTTTTT

D: NA
V: TRBV4-3
size: NA
J: TRBJ1-4
CDR3: CASSQDRVNEKLFF
DNA: TGCGCCAGCAGCCAAGATCGGGTTAATGAAAAACTGTTTTTT

D: TRBD1
V: TRBV11-2
size: once
J: TRBJ2-7
CDR3: CASSLGTGGYEQYF
DNA: TGTGCCAGCAGCTTAGGGACAGGGGGATACGAGCAGTACTTC

D: NA
V: TRBV7-2
size: NA
J: TRBJ2-1
CDR3: CASSLSSSRKLNEQFF
DNA: TGTGCCAGCAGCCTTTCCTCTAGCAGAAAACTCAATGAGCAGTTCTTC

D: NA
V: TRBV5-8
size: NA
J: TRBJ1-4
CDR3: CASSFGQLNEKLFF
DNA: TGTGCCAGCAGCTTCGGACAGCTTAATGAAAAACTGTTTTTT

D: NA
V: TRBV24-1
size: NA
J: TRBJ2-2
CDR3: CATSDWNTGELFF
DNA: TGTGCCACCAGTGACTGGAACACCGGGGAGCTGTTTTTT

D: TRBD1
V: TRBV27
size: many
J: TRBJ1-2
CDR3: CASSPAGTGGLYGYTF
DNA: TGTGCCAGCAGTCCCGCCGGGACAGGGGGCCTCTATGGCTACACCTTC

D: NA
V: TRBV19
size: NA
J: TRBJ2-1
CDR3: CASSIGTSRHVYNEQFF
DNA: TGTGCCAGTAGTATCGGAACCTCAAGACACGTATACAATGAGCAGTTCTTC

D: TRBD2
V: TRBV28
size: NA
J: TRBJ2-1
CDR3: CASSPWGSGYYNEQFF
DNA: TGTGCCAGCAGCCCGTGGGGTAGCGGGTACTACAATGAGCAGTTCTTC

D: NA
V: TRBV7-2
size: NA
J: TRBJ2-4
CDR3: CASSPFEGGILGKNIQYF
DNA: TGTGCCAGCAGCCCATTCGAGGGGGGGATCCTGGGCAAAAACATTCAGTACTTC

D: NA
V: TRBV5-5
size: once
J: TRBJ2-3
CDR3: CASSLDGTRFRSTDTQYF
DNA: TGTGCCAGCAGCTTGGACGGGACAAGGTTCCGTAGCACAGATACGCAGTATTTT

D: TRBD2
V: TRBV5-6
size: NA
J: TRBJ2-3
CDR3: CASSWNAGTSAYTQYF
DNA: TGTGCCAGCAGCTGGAATGCCGGGACTAGCGCATATACGCAGTATTTT

D: TRBD2
V: TRBV10-3
size: NA
J: TRBJ2-7
CDR3: CAISSTSGSVGEQYF
DNA: TGTGCCATCAGTTCGACTAGCGGGAGTGTTGGCGAGCAGTACTTC

D: TRBD1
V: TRBV18
size: NA
J: TRBJ2-4
CDR3: CASSPPWTGGGKNIQYF
DNA: TGTGCCAGCTCACCCCCGTGGACAGGGGGTGGCAAAAACATTCAGTACTTC

D: TRBD2
V: TRBV19
size: NA
J: TRBJ2-3
CDR3: CASSVSGEDTQYF
DNA: TGTGCCAGTAGTGTCAGCGGGGAGGATACGCAGTATTTT

D: NA
V: TRBV27
size: NA
J: TRBJ2-1
CDR3: CASSATRLAARGVF
DNA: TGTGCCAGCAGTGCCACTAGATTAGCGGCAAGAGGAGTCTTC

D: TRBD1
V: TRBV7-3
size: NA
J: TRBJ1-2
CDR3: CASSLKPGGALGYTF
DNA: TGTGCCAGCAGCTTAAAGCCAGGGGGCGCTTTGGGCTACACCTTC

D: TRBD1
V: TRBV10-2
size: NA
J: TRBJ1-3
CDR3: CASTTGESGNTIYF
DNA: TGCGCCAGCACCACAGGGGAATCCGGAAACACCATATATTTT

D: TRBD1
V: TRBV18
size: NA
J: TRBJ2-7
CDR3: CASSPTTGSYEQYF
DNA: TGTGCCAGCTCACCCACGACAGGGTCTTACGAGCAGTACTTC

D: TRBD2
V: TRBV7-6
size: NA
J: TRBJ2-7
CDR3: CASSLADGSGAFSYEQYF
DNA: TGTGCCAGCAGCTTAGCAGATGGTAGCGGGGCCTTCTCCTACGAGCAGTACTTC

D: NA
V: TRBV6-5
size: NA
J: TRBJ2-1
CDR3: CASSPGVYNEQFF
DNA: TGTGCCAGCAGCCCGGGAGTTTACAATGAGCAGTTCTTC

D: TRBD2
V: TRBV7-2
size: NA
J: TRBJ2-3
CDR3: CASSLGGRALYF
DNA: TGTGCCAGCAGCTTAGGCGGGAGGGCCCTATATTTT

D: TRBD1
V: TRBV7-9
size: NA
J: TRBJ1-2
CDR3: CASSSTGEDGYTF
DNA: TGTGCCAGCAGCTCGACAGGGGAAGATGGCTACACCTTC

D: NA
V: TRBV6-4
size: NA
J: TRBJ1-1
CDR3: CASRRSGQKNTEAFF
DNA: TGTGCCAGCAGAAGAAGTGGACAGAAGAACACTGAAGCTTTCTTT

D: TRBD1
V: TRBV7-2
size: once
J: TRBJ1-2
CDR3: CASSLGGQGTVYGYTF
DNA: TGTGCCAGCAGCTTAGGGGGACAGGGAACGGTGTATGGCTACACCTTC

D: TRBD1
V: TRBV15
size: NA
J: TRBJ2-3
CDR3: CATSRKKQGAGTQYF
DNA: TGTGCCACCAGCAGAAAGAAGCAGGGGGCGGGTACGCAGTATTTT

D: NA
V: TRBV2
size: few
J: TRBJ1-4
CDR3: CASASGQPGKLFF
DNA: TGTGCCAGCGCTTCCGGACAGCCCGGCAAACTGTTTTTT

D: TRBD1
V: TRBV6-4
size: NA
J: TRBJ2-1
CDR3: CASSDGTVGENEQFF
DNA: TGTGCCAGCAGTGACGGGACAGTGGGGGAGAATGAGCAGTTCTTC

D: NA
V: TRBV30
size: few
J: TRBJ2-7
CDR3: CAWSVRGRRSYEQYF
DNA: TGTGCCTGGAGTGTGAGAGGGCGGAGGTCCTACGAGCAGTACTTC

D: NA
V: TRBV30
size: NA
J: TRBJ1-4
CDR3: CAWSTGPNEKLFF
DNA: TGTGCCTGGTCGACAGGCCCTAATGAAAAACTGTTTTTT

D: NA
V: TRBV9
size: NA
J: TRBJ1-4
CDR3: CASSVAPATNEKLFF
DNA: TGTGCCAGCAGCGTAGCCCCAGCAACTAATGAAAAACTGTTTTTT

D: NA
V: TRBV7-2
size: NA
J: TRBJ2-4
CDR3: CASSPQGGGAIQYF
DNA: TGTGCCAGCAGCCCCCAGGGAGGAGGCGCCATTCAGTACTTC

D: NA
V: TRBV6-1
size: few
J: TRBJ1-6
CDR3: CASSELRGGSSPLHF
DNA: TGTGCCAGCAGTGAACTTCGAGGAGGGAGTTCACCCCTCCACTTT